Below, 21 T cell receptor beta chains from the same sample are listed, as sequenced in a study of beta chain features in type 1 diabetes. Study-wide results and caveats: Moderate yet significant TCRB CDR3 shortening was seen in Type 1 diabetes patients in all four CD4+ subsets.

The entirety of the isolated RNA underwent reverse transcription, so expressed TCRB transcripts were sequenced. Profiling relied on immunoSEQ multiplex PCR, and the TCRdb table lists in-frame clones only, not all of them. This table has more than 300,000 clones, around an eighth appearing once. Their cognate antigens are unknown. Material: naive CD4+ T cells from blood. The receptors here all came from a woman between 18 and 29 years old with type 1 diabetes.

The CDR3 spells CSVSADSYNEQFF. The DNA for the CDR3 is TGCAGCGTTTCGGCGGACTCCTACAATGAGCAGTTCTTC. The J gene is TRBJ2-1, the V gene TRBV29-1; D is undetermined. The CDR3 runs 13 residues. The V end lost 5 bases, the J end lost 0 bases, and 8 bases lay between the germline ends. Germline-derived CDR1 and CDR2 are SQVTM and ANQGSEA.

The chain joins TRBV19 to TRBJ2-1; 9 positions match TRBD1. CDR1 LNHDA and CDR2 SQIVND come from the germline V gene (reference sequence). With 5 bases clipped from V and 3 bases from J, the junction kept 5 bases outside the gene matches. There are 15 residues in the CDR3. The CDR3 DNA sequence: TGTGCCAGTAGTTTCGTGACAGGGGGCTACAATGAGCAGTTCTTC. This encodes CASSFVTGGYNEQFF. The variable domain in full, with the rest retrieved from reference TRBV19 and TRBJ2-1, is DGGITQSPKYLFRKEGQNVTLSCEQNLNHDAMYWYRQDPGQGLRLIYYSQIVNDFQKGDIAEGYSVSREKKESFPLTVTSAQKNPTAFYLCASSFVTGGYNEQFFGPGTRLTVL.

The CDR3 DNA reads as TGTGCCAGTAGTACAATGACTAGCGAAGGTGAGCAGTTCTTC. This codes for CASSTMTSEGEQFF. The gene calls are TRBV19 and TRBJ2-1; 8 bases are a match to TRBD2. Germline V lookup: CDR1 LNHDA, CDR2 SQIVND (reference sequence). CDR3 size: 14 residues. Trimming cost V 4 bases and J 9 bases; bases outside gene matches: 8.

The table lists this clone with a few counts. This chain uses TRBV7-2 with TRBJ1-6; D may be TRBD1 (5 bases). Trimming removed 3 bases from V and 10 bases from J, with 16 bases in between. Germline CDR1 reads SGHTA; CDR2 reads FQGNSA. This CDR3 has 15 residues. CDR3 sequence (DNA): TGTGCCAGCAGCTTGAGCTTGGCAGGGCAATCACCCCTCCACTTT. Residues: CASSLSLAGQSPLHF.

The chain joins TRBV28 to TRBJ1-5; TRBD1 matches at 7 bases. The V gene's germline CDR1 is MDHEN and CDR2 SYDVKM. This CDR3 comprises 14 residues. Losses at the gene ends were 5 bases for V and 6 bases for J; bases not matched to a gene: 7. The CDR3 DNA reads as TGTGCCAGCAGTGAGGGGGCAGGGGGTCAGCCCCAGCATTTT. Translating gives CASSEGAGGQPQHF.

The V call is TRBV29-1, the J call TRBJ1-2; 7 bases line up with TRBD1. The trim removed 4 bases at V and 2 bases at J, leaving 4 bases unmatched. The CDR3 extends over 13 amino acids. The germline CDR1 and CDR2 sequences are SQVTM and ANQGSEA. For the CDR3, the DNA is TGCAGCGTTGTGGCAGGGGGGAACTATGGCTACACCTTC. Residues: CSVVAGGNYGYTF.

This clone turned up a few times. The CDR3, as DNA: TGTGCCAGTAGTGAGGACAGGGGCACAGATACGCAGTATTTT. Protein product: CASSEDRGTDTQYF. The gene calls are TRBV19 and TRBJ2-3, with TRBD1 matching over 8 bases. The germline CDR1 and CDR2 sequences are LNHDA and SQIVND (reference sequence). Germline trimming cut 5 bases from V and 1 base from J; bases unmatched to any gene: 2. The CDR3 has 14 amino acids.

The chain is built from TRBV7-2 and TRBJ2-1; possible D gene TRBD1, 6 bases. The germline gives CDR1 SGHTA, CDR2 FQGNSA. CDR3 length: 14 amino acids. Trimming took off 5 bases at V and 7 bases at J, with 15 bases between the two ends. The CDR3 sequence: CASSLTGQSNEQFF. The CDR3 coding sequence is TGTGCCAGCAGCCTGACCGGACAGTCAAATGAGCAGTTCTTC.

The sample holds a few counts of this clone. The V and J genes are TRBV30 and TRBJ2-3; 10 bases are a match to TRBD2. Germline loops: CDR1 GTSNPN, CDR2 SVGIG (reference sequence). CDR3 size: 17 residues. The junction had 11 bases not matched to a gene; V was cut back by 4 bases and J by 1 base. CDR3 sequence: CAWKRLRAGGGTDTQYF. For the CDR3, the DNA is TGTGCCTGGAAGAGGCTTCGAGCGGGAGGGGGCACAGATACGCAGTATTTT.

A few counts support this clone. The chain links TRBV29-1 to TRBJ2-3; D is uncertain. V lost 7 bases, J lost 2 bases, and 10 bases lay in between. Germline loops: CDR1 SQVTM, CDR2 ANQGSEA. The CDR3 sequence is 12 residues long. CDR3 protein: CSGSAATDTQYF. The CDR3 DNA reads as TGCAGCGGCAGCGCAGCCACAGATACGCAGTATTTT.

There are a few counts of this clone. The chain's CDR3 is CASSLSQGLTEAFF. The CDR3, as DNA: TGTGCCAGCAGTTTATCCCAGGGGCTCACTGAAGCTTTCTTT. The rearrangement uses TRBV28 and TRBJ1-1, with a tentative D call TRBD1 (6 bases). Trimming took 1 base from V and 4 from J, leaving 10 bases between them. This CDR3 is built from 14 residues. Germline V lookup: CDR1 MDHEN, CDR2 SYDVKM.

The chain combines TRBV4-1 with TRBJ2-7, with 8 positions matching TRBD1. This CDR3 contains 15 residues. Trimming at V came to 1 base and at J to 3 bases, leaving 5 bases not matched to a gene. CDR1 is MGHRA, CDR2 YSYEKL, per germline. CDR3: CASSQGQGALYEQYF. The CDR3 bases are TGCGCCAGCAGCCAAGGCCAGGGGGCCCTCTACGAGCAGTACTTC.

V and J are TRBV9 and TRBJ2-3; 8 positions match TRBD2. Germline assignment: CDR1 SGDLS and CDR2 YYNGEE. Trimming removed 3 bases from V and 6 bases from J; junction bases left unmatched: 24. There are 20 residues in the CDR3. As DNA, the CDR3 is TGTGCCAGCAGCGCCAGCCGGGGGGGGACGGAGATAACCCTGATCGATACGCAGTATTTT. Amino acid sequence: CASSASRGGTEITLIDTQYF.

The V call is TRBV4-3, the J call TRBJ2-5; 8 bases map to TRBD1. This CDR3 is 14 amino acids long. With V trimmed by 1 base and J by 2 bases, 0 bases remained unmatched. The germline CDR1 and CDR2 sequences are LGHNA and YSLEER. CDR3 sequence reads: CASSQGTGQETQYF. The CDR3 DNA reads as TGCGCCAGCAGCCAAGGGACAGGGCAAGAGACCCAGTACTTC.

This clone has more than one count but fewer than ten. V is TRBV5-1 and J is TRBJ1-4; 9 nucleotides align to TRBD1. Per the germline V gene, CDR1 is SGHRS and CDR2 is YFSETQ. The ends lost 0 bases at V and 9 bases at J; junction bases unmatched: 12. The CDR3 contains 17 residues. CDR3 loop: CASSLVPPGQGEQKLFF. CDR3 nucleotide sequence: TGCGCCAGCAGCTTGGTGCCACCGGGACAGGGTGAACAAAAACTGTTTTTT.

The CDR3 reads CATSRPPDTIYF. The CDR3, as DNA: TGTGCCACCAGCAGACCCCCGGACACCATATATTTT. V gene TRBV15 combines with J gene TRBJ1-3; D is uncertain. CDR3 length equals 12 residues. Looked up from germline, CDR1 is LNHNV and CDR2 is YYDKDF (reference sequence). V was clipped by 2 bases and J by 8 bases, with 7 bases between them. The variable domain in full, completed from reference TRBV15 and TRBJ1-3, reads DAMVIQNPRYQVTQFGKPVTLSCSQTLNHNVMYWYQQKSSQAPKLLFHYYDKDFNNEADTPDNFQSRRPNTSFCFLDIRSPGLGDTAMYLCATSRPPDTIYFGEGSWLTVV.

V gene TRBV7-3 combines with J gene TRBJ2-1; TRBD2 agrees at 7 bases. This CDR3 has 12 residues. V dropped 3 bases and J dropped 12; count of bases not matched to a gene: 5. The germline V gene has CDR1 SGHTA and CDR2 FQGTGA. The CDR3 is CASSLGGDRQFF. CDR3 sequence (DNA): TGTGCCAGCAGCTTGGGGGGGGACCGGCAGTTCTTC.

The chain joins TRBV29-1 to TRBJ1-5; 7 positions match TRBD1. J lost 5 bases, V lost 4 bases, and 5 bases had no gene match. The germline gives CDR1 SQVTM, CDR2 ANQGSEA. The CDR3 is 13 amino acids. The CDR3 sequence is CSVGRGGDQPQHF. Written as DNA, the CDR3 is TGCAGCGTTGGGCGAGGGGGCGATCAGCCCCAGCATTTT.

This clone turned up a few times. The chain couples TRBV19 to TRBJ2-1; TRBD2 matches at 11 bases. Losses at the gene ends were 5 bases for V and 5 bases for J; bases not matched to a gene: 5. Germline V CDR1 and CDR2: LNHDA, SQIVND (reference sequence). The CDR3 is 15 amino acids. As DNA, the CDR3 is TGTGCCAGTAGTCCTCGACTAGCGGGGAACAATGAGCAGTTCTTC. Translating gives CASSPRLAGNNEQFF.

This clone was observed a handful of times. The V gene is TRBV5-1, the J gene TRBJ2-3, with TRBD2 identical over 7 bases. This CDR3 is 13 amino acids long. Trimming took 4 bases from V and 4 from J; bases not matched to a gene: 3. CDR1 is SGHRS and CDR2 is YFSETQ in the germline V gene. The CDR3 region has the DNA TGCGCCAGCAGCCCCGCGGGGGCAGATACGCAGTATTTT. Translating gives CASSPAGADTQYF.

This clone was seen a handful of times. The V call is TRBV23-1, the J call TRBJ2-7, with D perhaps TRBD2 (6 bases). TRBV23-1 is identified as an open reading frame with a role that is uncertain. The CDR3 extends over 14 amino acids. Deletions cut 3 bases from V and 7 bases from J, with 16 bases between. CDR3 protein: CASSHLLRGREQYF. Written as DNA, the CDR3 is TGCGCCAGCAGTCACCTTTTGCGGGGACGGGAGCAGTACTTC.